These 11 T cell receptor beta chains were all obtained from the same sample, sequenced in a study of T cells in severe cutaneous drug reactions. Bulk and single-cell libraries used iRepertoire multiplex PCR with TCR subtype-specific primers. TCRdb re-called the multiplex PCR reads and gives one entry per CDR3 protein, without DNA. This sample contains 20,000 to 25,000 distinct CDR3 sequences. Sequenced patients had Stevens-Johnson syndrome or toxic epidermal necrolysis caused by carbamazepine. Sample: PBMCs. The receptors here all came from a human donor with toxic epidermal necrolysis, a severe cutaneous drug reaction.

The chain carries TRBV3-1 and TRBJ2-5. Germline assignment: CDR1 LGHDT and CDR2 YNNKEL (reference sequence). The CDR3 is 12 residues long. The CDR3 sequence is CASSHYGETQYF.

Frequency places this clonotype as medium-sized. V is TRBV18 and J is TRBJ2-1; the D call from TCRdb, TRBD1, cannot be confirmed without DNA. From germline, CDR1 is KGHSH and CDR2 LQKENI. The length of the CDR3 is 15 residues. The CDR3: CASSGGTGVYNEQFF.

The chain is built from TRBV5-1 and TRBJ2-5; TCRdb lists TRBD1, though no DNA is available to test this call. The germline V gene has CDR1 SGHRS and CDR2 YFSETQ. This CDR3 is built from 16 residues. The CDR3 loop reads CASSLEQGNRQETQYF.

The chain uses TRBV19 and TRBJ1-2; without DNA, the TCRdb call of TRBD1 cannot be checked. Germline V lookup: CDR1 LNHDA, CDR2 SQIVND (reference sequence). This CDR3 comprises 14 residues. The CDR3 sequence: CASSIWTATYGYTF. Looking up the rest from reference TRBV19 and TRBJ1-2 gives the full variable domain: DGGITQSPKYLFRKEGQNVTLSCEQNLNHDAMYWYRQDPGQGLRLIYYSQIVNDFQKGDIAEGYSVSREKKESFPLTVTSAQKNPTAFYLCASSIWTATYGYTFGSGTRLTVV.

The chain is built from TRBV18 and TRBJ2-4; there is no DNA to check the TCRdb D call of TRBD1. The CDR3 has 14 amino acids. Germline V gene lookup returns CDR1 KGHSH and CDR2 LQKENI. The CDR3 protein is CASSPTGGLDIQYF.

Measured by frequency, this clonotype is medium-sized. This chain links TRBV7-6 with TRBJ2-2. The germline V gene encodes CDR1 SGHVS and CDR2 FNYEAQ. This CDR3 comprises 14 residues. The CDR3 is CASSLALHTGELFF.

The chain combines TRBV4-2 with TRBJ1-3; TCRdb's D call of TRBD1 is untestable without DNA. Germline assignment: CDR1 LGHNA and CDR2 YNFKEQ. CDR3 length: 16 residues. The CDR3 protein is CASSQDLVGPGNTIYF.

The V call is TRBV11-2, the J call TRBJ2-1. The length of the CDR3 is 14 residues. The germline gives CDR1 SGHAT, CDR2 FQNNGV. CDR3 protein: CASSFPYTYNEQFF. Full variable domain (missing parts from reference TRBV11-2 and TRBJ2-1): EAGVAQSPRYKIIEKRQSVAFWCNPISGHATLYWYQQILGQGPKLLIQFQNNGVVDDSQLPKDRFSAERLKGVDSTLKIQPAKLEDSAVYLCASSFPYTYNEQFFGPGTRLTVL.

The rearrangement joins TRBV27 to TRBJ1-1; there is no DNA to check the TCRdb D call of TRBD1. This CDR3 has 12 residues. Germline CDR1 and CDR2: MNHEY and SMNVEV (reference sequence). CDR3 sequence: CASKPGQGPAFF.

The chain is built from TRBV2 and TRBJ2-2. The CDR3 has 14 amino acids. Germline CDR1 is SNHLY and CDR2 is FYNNEI. CDR3 region: CASSLDLPTGELFF.

The V and J genes are TRBV29-1 and TRBJ2-7; TCRdb's D call, TRBD1, is unchecked because there is no DNA. The CDR3 is 11 amino acids. The germline V gene has CDR1 SQVTM and CDR2 ANQGSEA. The CDR3 sequence is CSVTRGYEQYF.